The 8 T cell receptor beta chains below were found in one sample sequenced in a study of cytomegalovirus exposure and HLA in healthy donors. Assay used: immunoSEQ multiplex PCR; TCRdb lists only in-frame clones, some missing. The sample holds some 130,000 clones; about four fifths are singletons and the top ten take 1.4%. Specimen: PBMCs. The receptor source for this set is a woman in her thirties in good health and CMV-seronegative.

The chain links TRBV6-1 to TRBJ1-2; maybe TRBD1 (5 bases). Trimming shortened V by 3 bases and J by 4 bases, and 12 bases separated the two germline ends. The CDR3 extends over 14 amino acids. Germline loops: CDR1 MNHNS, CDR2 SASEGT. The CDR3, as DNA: TGTGCCAGCAGTGAGAGGACAAACGGCTATGGCTACACCTTC. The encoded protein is CASSERTNGYGYTF.

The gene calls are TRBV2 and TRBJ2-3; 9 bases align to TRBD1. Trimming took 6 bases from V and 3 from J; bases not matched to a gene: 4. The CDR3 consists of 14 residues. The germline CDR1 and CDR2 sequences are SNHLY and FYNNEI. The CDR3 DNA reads TGTGCCAGCAGGAGGGACAGGGCAACAGATACGCAGTATTTT. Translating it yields CASRRDRATDTQYF.

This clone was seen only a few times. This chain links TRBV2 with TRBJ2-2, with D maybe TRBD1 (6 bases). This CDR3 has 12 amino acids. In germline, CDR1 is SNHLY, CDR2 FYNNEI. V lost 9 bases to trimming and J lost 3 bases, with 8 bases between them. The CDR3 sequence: CASYRDTGELFF. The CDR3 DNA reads TGTGCCAGTTACAGGGACACCGGGGAGCTGTTTTTT.

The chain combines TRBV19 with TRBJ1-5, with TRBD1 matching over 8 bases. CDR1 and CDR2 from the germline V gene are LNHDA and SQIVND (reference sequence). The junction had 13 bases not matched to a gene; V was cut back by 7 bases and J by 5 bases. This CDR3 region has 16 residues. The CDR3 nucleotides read TGTGCCAGTACCCTCGGGGCCGACAGGGGTTATCAGCCCCAGCATTTT. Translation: CASTLGADRGYQPQHF.

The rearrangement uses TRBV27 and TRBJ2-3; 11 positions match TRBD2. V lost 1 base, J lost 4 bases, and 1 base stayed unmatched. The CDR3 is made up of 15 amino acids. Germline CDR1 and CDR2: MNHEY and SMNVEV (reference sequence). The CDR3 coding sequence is TGTGCCAGCAGTTTATTAGCGGGGGGGCCAGATACGCAGTATTTT. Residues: CASSLLAGGPDTQYF.

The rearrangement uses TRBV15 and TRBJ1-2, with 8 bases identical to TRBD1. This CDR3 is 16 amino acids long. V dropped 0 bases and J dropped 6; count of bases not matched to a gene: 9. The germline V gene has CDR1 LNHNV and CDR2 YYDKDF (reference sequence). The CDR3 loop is CATSRDPPRTGHGYTF. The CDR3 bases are TGTGCCACCAGCAGAGATCCCCCCCGGACAGGGCATGGCTACACCTTC.

The CDR3 protein is CASSLAEMVRGNKDEQFF. For the CDR3, the DNA is TGCGCCAGCAGCTTGGCCGAAATGGTGCGGGGGAACAAAGATGAGCAGTTCTTC. The chain links TRBV5-1 to TRBJ2-1, with 7 bases that match TRBD2. The CDR3 spans 18 residues. Trimming took 0 bases from V and 8 from J; bases not matched to a gene: 17. CDR1 SGHRS and CDR2 YFSETQ come from the germline V gene.

The CDR3 protein is CASSYGGGTAVYEQYF. In DNA form, the CDR3 reads TGTGCCAGCAGTTACGGGGGGGGGACAGCGGTTTACGAGCAGTACTTC. The chain uses TRBV28 and TRBJ2-7; tentative D call: TRBD2 (8 bases). Germline CDR1 reads MDHEN; CDR2 reads SYDVKM. The CDR3 consists of 16 residues. V lost 4 bases and J lost 4, with 20 bases in between.